This is a list of T cell receptor beta chains from one sample in a study of T cell changes during pregnancy in multiple sclerosis. Repertoires were generated with immunoSEQ multiplex PCR, while TCRdb's copy carries only in-frame clones and drops some. The sample lists fewer than 25,000 clones, approximately 86% occurring once. Source: CD4+ T cells from peripheral blood mononuclear cells, taken in the second trimester of pregnancy. The source is a female donor in good health, enrolled as a control in a pregnancy study. Both conserved end residues are part of each CDR3. D genes are given only for firm matches. Clone size is given for some rows only: seen once, a few or many times, or a class if the clone is expanded.

clone_size d_call j_call v_call cdr3_nt cdr3_aa
- - TRBJ1-6 TRBV9 TGTGCCAGCAGCCCGACGACAGACACCTTCTATGGTTCACCCCTCCACTTT CASSPTTDTFYGSPLHF
- TRBD1 TRBJ2-2 TRBV7-3 TGTGCCAGCAGCTTGGACAGGGGGCGTATCAACACCGGGGAGCTGTTTTTT CASSLDRGRINTGELFF
- TRBD2 TRBJ2-1 TRBV7-3 TGTGCCAGCAGCCTCTCGGGACTAGCGGGAGTAGGTAGAAACAATGAGCAGTTCTTC CASSLSGLAGVGRNNEQFF
- - TRBJ2-3 TRBV18 TGTGCCAGCTCACCATTACCTGGAAGCGAGTATACGCAGTATTTT CASSPLPGSEYTQYF
- - TRBJ2-3 TRBV5-1 TGCGCCAGCAGCTCACACTACGTCACAGATACGCAGTATTTT CASSSHYVTDTQYF
- - TRBJ2-1 TRBV7-3 TGTGCCAGCAGCTTAACGGGGGCACAGACCTACAATGAGCAGTTCTTC CASSLTGAQTYNEQFF
- TRBD1 TRBJ1-4 TRBV2 TGTGCCAGCAGTGTACAGGGGACGAATGAAAAACTGTTTTTT CASSVQGTNEKLFF
- TRBD2 TRBJ2-5 TRBV5-6 TGTGCCAGCAGCCGATCGACTAGCGGGGGGGATCAAGAGACCCAGTACTTC CASSRSTSGGDQETQYF
once TRBD1 TRBJ1-3 TRBV6-1 TGTGCCAGCAGCCGACAGGGGGCAAACACCATATATTTT CASSRQGANTIYF
- - TRBJ2-7 TRBV10-3 TGTGCCATCAGCCGGGACTACGAGCAGTACTTC CAISRDYEQYF
- - TRBJ2-7 TRBV9 TGTGCCAGCAGCGTAGGGGCAGCCCCTGCCGAGCAGTACTTC CASSVGAAPAEQYF
- - TRBJ1-6 TRBV6-1 TGTGCCAGCAGCGACGGGGCACCCCTCCACTTT CASSDGAPLHF
- - TRBJ1-1 TRBV7-2 TGTGCCAGCAGCTTAGTCGGGATTAGGCCTGAAGCTTTCTTT CASSLVGIRPEAFF
- TRBD1 TRBJ1-1 TRBV5-6 TGTGCCAGCAGCAGGTTTGAGGGGGCGGTGAGAGGGACTGAAGCTTTCTTT CASSRFEGAVRGTEAFF
- TRBD1 TRBJ1-1 TRBV10-1 TGCGCCAGCAGTGTGGCAGGGGGCACTGAAGCTTTCTTT CASSVAGGTEAFF
- - TRBJ2-2 TRBV6-6 TGTGCCAGCAGTTACGGAGCGAACACCGGGGAGCTGTTTTTT CASSYGANTGELFF
once - TRBJ2-1 TRBV6-5 TGTGCCAGCAGTCACCCAACGAGCCGAGAGCAGTTCTTC CASSHPTSREQFF
once - TRBJ1-2 TRBV19 TGTGCCAGTAGTATAGGAGCCGGTTCGTATGGCTACACCTTC CASSIGAGSYGYTF
- TRBD1 TRBJ1-6 TRBV19 TGTGCCAGCCAACCCCTGGACAGGGGCTCCTCACCCCTCCACTTT CASQPLDRGSSPLHF
- - TRBJ2-3 TRBV4-1 TGCGCCAGCAGCCAACGGCTAGCAAACACAGATACGCAGTATTTT CASSQRLANTDTQYF
- - TRBJ2-3 TRBV7-9 TGTGCCAGCAGCTTAGCGACTGCCACAGATACGCAGTATTTT CASSLATATDTQYF
- TRBD1 TRBJ1-2 TRBV28 TGTGCCAGCAGTCCGACAGGGGCTTTCTATGGCTACACCTTC CASSPTGAFYGYTF
- - TRBJ1-1 TRBV11-2 TGTGCCAGCAGCTTACTCGGGACGGGGGGAACTGAAGCTTTCTTT CASSLLGTGGTEAFF
- TRBD1 TRBJ1-2 TRBV6-6 TGTGCCAGCAGGCCAGCCGGGACAGGGAGCCTTGGCTACACCTTC CASRPAGTGSLGYTF
- TRBD1 TRBJ1-4 TRBV19 TGTGCCAGTAGTCCCGGACAGGGTCGTGATGAAAAACTGTTTTTT CASSPGQGRDEKLFF
- TRBD2 TRBJ2-3 TRBV5-1 TGCGCCACCAGCCGTCTAGCGGGGGAAACAGATACGCAGTATTTT CATSRLAGETDTQYF
- TRBD2 TRBJ2-5 TRBV4-1 TGCGCCAGCAGCCGGGACGGGACTAGCGGGTTCTCGACCCAAGAGACCCAGTACTTC CASSRDGTSGFSTQETQYF
- - TRBJ1-3 TRBV28 TGTGCCAGCAGGAATACTGGACCAAGTGGAGGGGTAAAAGGAAACACCATATATTTT CASRNTGPSGGVKGNTIYF
- - TRBJ2-1 TRBV7-9 TGTGCCAGCAGCCCAAGACAGTACAATGAGCAGTTCTTC CASSPRQYNEQFF
- - TRBJ1-1 TRBV19 - CASSMTFGGSAFF
- - TRBJ2-1 TRBV18 TGTGCCAGCTCACCACCGTTACGGAGCTCCTACAATGAGCAGTTCTTC CASSPPLRSSYNEQFF
- - TRBJ1-6 TRBV2 TGTGCCGCCAGGACAGAGGCTAATTCACCCCTCCACTTT CAARTEANSPLHF
- - TRBJ1-1 TRBV9 TGTGCCAGCAGCGGAGGGACTCTGGGGAGCACTGAAGCTTTCTTT CASSGGTLGSTEAFF
- - TRBJ1-2 TRBV18 TGTGCCAGCTCACCAAACAGCAGGGACTATGGCTACACCTTC CASSPNSRDYGYTF
- - TRBJ2-5 TRBV10-3 TGTGCCATCAGTGAGCTAGAGTTAGAGACCCAGTACTTC CAISELELETQYF
- TRBD1 TRBJ1-2 TRBV11-2 TGTGCCAGCAGCTTAGATTGGGACAGGGCCTATGGCTACACCTTC CASSLDWDRAYGYTF
few TRBD2 TRBJ2-3 TRBV19 TGTGCCAGTACCCTTGGGTCTAGCGGGAGTAATACGCAGTATTTT CASTLGSSGSNTQYF
once - TRBJ2-4 TRBV11-1 TGTGCCAGCAGCCCGAAGACTAGGGGAAGAGACATTCAGTACTTC CASSPKTRGRDIQYF
- TRBD1 TRBJ1-2 TRBV9 TGTGCCAGCAGCGCCCGGGACAGACCTCCTTCTAACTATGGCTACACCTTC CASSARDRPPSNYGYTF
- TRBD1 TRBJ2-2 TRBV5-1 TGCGCCAGCAGCTCGGGACAGGGGGCAGTCGGGGAGCTGTTTTTT CASSSGQGAVGELFF
few - TRBJ1-1 TRBV28 TGTGCCAGCAGTTCGAGTTGGGGAGCGAACACTGAAGCTTTCTTT CASSSSWGANTEAFF
- - TRBJ1-3 TRBV5-5 TGTGCCAGCAGCTCCGGGACTGTCGGAAACACCATATATTTT CASSSGTVGNTIYF
few TRBD2 TRBJ2-1 TRBV4-3 TGCGCCAGCAGCCAGGGTTCGGGGGGGCGATACAATGAGCAGTTCTTC CASSQGSGGRYNEQFF
- TRBD1 TRBJ1-6 TRBV7-6 TGTGCCAGCAGCTTATCGGGACAGGGTAATTCACCCCTCCACTTT CASSLSGQGNSPLHF
- TRBD2 TRBJ2-5 TRBV4-1 TGCGCCAGCAGCCAACTAGCGGGAGAAGAGACCCAGTACTTC CASSQLAGEETQYF
- TRBD2 TRBJ2-1 TRBV7-3 TGTGCCAGCAGCCCCCAAGCGGGAGGGCCAACTGCGGAGCAGTTCTTC CASSPQAGGPTAEQFF
- - TRBJ1-1 TRBV5-1 TGCGCCAGCAGCGGCGGATACAGGGTGGCCACTGAAGCTTTCTTT CASSGGYRVATEAFF
- TRBD2 TRBJ2-2 TRBV5-6 TGTGCCAGCAGCTTTAGCGGGGAGTTCGGCGGGGAGCTGTTTTTT CASSFSGEFGGELFF
- TRBD2 TRBJ2-1 TRBV9 TGTGCCAGCAGCGTAGACCTAGCGGGAATAGGGTCCTACAATGAGCAGTTCTTC CASSVDLAGIGSYNEQFF
- - TRBJ1-1 TRBV7-8 TGTGCCAGCAGCTTGACAGGCACTGAAGCTTTCTTT CASSLTGTEAFF
few - TRBJ1-2 TRBV15 TGTGCCACCAGCAGAGATCGCGTTACGGGCTACACCTTC CATSRDRVTGYTF
- TRBD2 TRBJ2-5 TRBV5-1 TGCGCCAGCAGCAAGGGCGGGGGGGCCCAAGAGACCCAGTACTTC CASSKGGGAQETQYF
- - TRBJ1-2 TRBV21-1 TGTGCCAGCCACCCCGGGACACCGCTTGCCGGTGGCTACACCTTC CASHPGTPLAGGYTF
few - TRBJ1-1 TRBV4-2 TGTGCCAGCAGCCAAGAGAGGGCGATAGCTGAAGCTTTCTTT CASSQERAIAEAFF
- TRBD1 TRBJ1-5 TRBV5-5 TGTGCCAGCACCCAGGAAGGGACAGGGGCCTGGCCCCAGCATTTT CASTQEGTGAWPQHF
- TRBD1 TRBJ1-5 TRBV19 TGTGCCAGTTCCGGGACAGGGGGCGCGCAGCCCCAGCATTTT CASSGTGGAQPQHF
once - TRBJ2-7 TRBV28 TGTGCCAGCAGCTTCACAGGCCACCTCTACGAGCAGTACTTC CASSFTGHLYEQYF
- TRBD2 TRBJ2-3 TRBV4-2 TGTGCCAGCAGCCAAAGGGCTAGCGGGGGAAGCACCTATACGCAGTATTTT CASSQRASGGSTYTQYF
- TRBD2 TRBJ2-5 TRBV19 TGTGCCAGTAGTACTCTAGCGGGGGTTCGGGAGACCCAGTACTTC CASSTLAGVRETQYF
- - TRBJ2-7 TRBV6-1 TGTGCCAGCAGTGGTGAGGTCCCGCAGTACTTC CASSGEVPQYF